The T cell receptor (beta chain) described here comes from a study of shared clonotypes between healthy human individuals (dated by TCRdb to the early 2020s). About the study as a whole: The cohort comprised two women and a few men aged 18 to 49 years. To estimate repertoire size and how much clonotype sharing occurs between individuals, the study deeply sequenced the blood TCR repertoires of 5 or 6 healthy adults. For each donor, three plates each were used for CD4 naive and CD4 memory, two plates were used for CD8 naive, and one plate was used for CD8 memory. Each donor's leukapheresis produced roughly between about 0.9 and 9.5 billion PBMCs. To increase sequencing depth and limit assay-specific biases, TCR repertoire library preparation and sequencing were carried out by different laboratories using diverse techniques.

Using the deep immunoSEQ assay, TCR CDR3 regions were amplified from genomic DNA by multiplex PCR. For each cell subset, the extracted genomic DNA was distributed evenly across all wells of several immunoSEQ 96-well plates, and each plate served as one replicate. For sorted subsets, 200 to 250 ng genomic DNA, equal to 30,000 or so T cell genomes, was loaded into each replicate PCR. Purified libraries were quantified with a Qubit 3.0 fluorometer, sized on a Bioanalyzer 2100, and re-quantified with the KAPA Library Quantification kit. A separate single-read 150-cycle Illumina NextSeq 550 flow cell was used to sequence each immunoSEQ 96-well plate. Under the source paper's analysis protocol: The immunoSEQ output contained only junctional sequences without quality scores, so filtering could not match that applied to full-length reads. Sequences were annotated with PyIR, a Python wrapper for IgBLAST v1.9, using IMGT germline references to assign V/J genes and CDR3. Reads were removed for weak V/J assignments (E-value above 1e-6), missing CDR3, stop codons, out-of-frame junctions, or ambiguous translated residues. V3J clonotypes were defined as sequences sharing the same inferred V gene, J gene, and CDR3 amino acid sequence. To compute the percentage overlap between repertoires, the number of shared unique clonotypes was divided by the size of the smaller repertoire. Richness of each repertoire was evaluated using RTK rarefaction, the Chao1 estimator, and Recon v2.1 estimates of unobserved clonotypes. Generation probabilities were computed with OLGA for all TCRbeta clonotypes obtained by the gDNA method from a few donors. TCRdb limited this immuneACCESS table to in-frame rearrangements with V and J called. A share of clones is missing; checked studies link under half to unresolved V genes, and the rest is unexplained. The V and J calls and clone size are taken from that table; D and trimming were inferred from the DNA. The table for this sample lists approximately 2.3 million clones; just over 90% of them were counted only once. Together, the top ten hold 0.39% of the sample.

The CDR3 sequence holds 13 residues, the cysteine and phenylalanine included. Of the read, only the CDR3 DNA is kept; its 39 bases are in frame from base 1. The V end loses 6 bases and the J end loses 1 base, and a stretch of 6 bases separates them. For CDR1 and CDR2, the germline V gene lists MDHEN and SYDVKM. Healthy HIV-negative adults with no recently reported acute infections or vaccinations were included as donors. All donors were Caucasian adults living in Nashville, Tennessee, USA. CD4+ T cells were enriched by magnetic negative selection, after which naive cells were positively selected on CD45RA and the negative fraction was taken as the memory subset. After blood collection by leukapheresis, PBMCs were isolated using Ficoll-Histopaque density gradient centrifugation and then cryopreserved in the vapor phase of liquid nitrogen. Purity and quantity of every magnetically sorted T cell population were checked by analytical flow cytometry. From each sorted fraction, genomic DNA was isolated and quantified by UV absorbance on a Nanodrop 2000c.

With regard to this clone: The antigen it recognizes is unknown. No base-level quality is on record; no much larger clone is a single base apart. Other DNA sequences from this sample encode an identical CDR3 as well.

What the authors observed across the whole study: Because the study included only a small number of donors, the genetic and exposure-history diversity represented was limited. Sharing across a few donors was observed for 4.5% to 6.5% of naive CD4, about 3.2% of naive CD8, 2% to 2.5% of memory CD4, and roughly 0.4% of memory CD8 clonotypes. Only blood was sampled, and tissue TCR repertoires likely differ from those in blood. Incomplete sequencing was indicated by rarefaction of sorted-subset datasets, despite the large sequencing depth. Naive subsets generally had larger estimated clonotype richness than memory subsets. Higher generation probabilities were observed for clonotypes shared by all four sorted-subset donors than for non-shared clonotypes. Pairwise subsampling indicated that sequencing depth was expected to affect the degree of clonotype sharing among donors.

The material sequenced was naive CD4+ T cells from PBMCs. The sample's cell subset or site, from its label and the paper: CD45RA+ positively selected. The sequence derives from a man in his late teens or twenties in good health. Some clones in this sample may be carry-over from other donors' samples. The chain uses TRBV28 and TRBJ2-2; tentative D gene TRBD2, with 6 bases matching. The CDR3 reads CASRAGNTGELFF. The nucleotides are TGTGCCAGCAGAGCGGGGAACACCGGGGAGCTGTTTTTT.